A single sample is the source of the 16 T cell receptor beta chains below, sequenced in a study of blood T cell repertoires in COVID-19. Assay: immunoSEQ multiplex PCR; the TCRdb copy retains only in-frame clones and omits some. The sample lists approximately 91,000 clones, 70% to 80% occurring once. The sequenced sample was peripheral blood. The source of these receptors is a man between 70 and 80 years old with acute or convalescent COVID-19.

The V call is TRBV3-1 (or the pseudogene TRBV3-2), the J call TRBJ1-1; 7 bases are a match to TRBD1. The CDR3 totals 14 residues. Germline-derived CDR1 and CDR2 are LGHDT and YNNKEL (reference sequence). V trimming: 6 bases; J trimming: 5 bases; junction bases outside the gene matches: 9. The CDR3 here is CASSVQGRETEAFF. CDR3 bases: TGTGCCAGCAGTGTACAGGGGCGTGAGACTGAAGCTTTCTTT.

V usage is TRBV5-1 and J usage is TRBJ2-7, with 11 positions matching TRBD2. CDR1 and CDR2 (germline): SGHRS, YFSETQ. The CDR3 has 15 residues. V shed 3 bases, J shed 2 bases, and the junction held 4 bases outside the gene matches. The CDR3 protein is CASSWGTSGTYEQYF. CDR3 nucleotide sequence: TGCGCCAGCAGCTGGGGGACTAGCGGAACCTACGAGCAGTACTTC.

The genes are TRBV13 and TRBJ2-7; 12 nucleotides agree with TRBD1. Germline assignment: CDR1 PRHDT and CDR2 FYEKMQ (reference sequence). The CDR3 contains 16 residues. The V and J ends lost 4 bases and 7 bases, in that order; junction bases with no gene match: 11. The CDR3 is CASSSPGQGAGREQYF. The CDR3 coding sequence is TGTGCCAGCAGCTCCCCGGGACAGGGGGCAGGCAGAGAGCAGTACTTC. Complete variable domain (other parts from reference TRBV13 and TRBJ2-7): AAGVIQSPRHLIKEKRETATLKCYPIPRHDTVYWYQQGPGQDPQFLISFYEKMQSDKGSIPDRFSAQQFSDYHSELNMSSLELGDSALYFCASSSPGQGAGREQYFGPGTRLTVT.

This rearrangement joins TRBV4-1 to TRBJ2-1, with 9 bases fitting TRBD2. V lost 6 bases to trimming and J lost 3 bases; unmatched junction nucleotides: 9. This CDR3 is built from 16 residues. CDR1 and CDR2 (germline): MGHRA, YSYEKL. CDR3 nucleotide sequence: TGCGCCAGCAGTCCCGGACTAGCGTCCTACTACAATGAGCAGTTCTTC. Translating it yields CASSPGLASYYNEQFF.

CDR3 residues: CASSGQNSDTQYF. Written as DNA, the CDR3 is TGTGCCAGCAGTGGACAGAATTCAGATACGCAGTATTTT. This chain links TRBV2 with TRBJ2-3; possibly TRBD1 for D (5 bases). Germline V gene sequence: CDR1 SNHLY, CDR2 FYNNEI. V was clipped by 4 bases and J by 4 bases, with 9 bases between them. This CDR3 contains 13 residues.

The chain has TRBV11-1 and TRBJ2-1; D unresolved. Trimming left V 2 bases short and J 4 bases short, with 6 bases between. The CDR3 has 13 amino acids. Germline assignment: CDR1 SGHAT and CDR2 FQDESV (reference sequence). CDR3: CASSLRRYNEQFF. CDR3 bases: TGTGCCAGCAGCTTACGCAGGTACAATGAGCAGTTCTTC.

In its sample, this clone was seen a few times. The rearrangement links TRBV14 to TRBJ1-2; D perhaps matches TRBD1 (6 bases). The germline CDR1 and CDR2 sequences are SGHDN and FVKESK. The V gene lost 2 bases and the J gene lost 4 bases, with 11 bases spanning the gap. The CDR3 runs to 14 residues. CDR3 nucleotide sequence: TGTGCCAGCAGCCAAACAGGGAAGACCTATGGCTACACCTTC. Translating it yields CASSQTGKTYGYTF.

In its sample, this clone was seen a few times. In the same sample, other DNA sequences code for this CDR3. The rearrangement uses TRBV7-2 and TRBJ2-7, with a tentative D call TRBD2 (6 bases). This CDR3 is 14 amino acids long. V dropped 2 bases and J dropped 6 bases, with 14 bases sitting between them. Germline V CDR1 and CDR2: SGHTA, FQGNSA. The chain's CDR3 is CASSLSSLASEQYF. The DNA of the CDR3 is TGTGCCAGCAGCTTAAGCTCACTAGCAAGCGAGCAGTACTTC. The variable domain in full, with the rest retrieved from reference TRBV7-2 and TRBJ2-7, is GAGVSQSPSNKVTEKGKDVELRCDPISGHTALYWYRQSLGQGLEFLIYFQGNSAPDKSGLPSDRFSAERTGGSVSTLTIQRTQQEDSAVYLCASSLSSLASEQYFGPGTRLTVT.

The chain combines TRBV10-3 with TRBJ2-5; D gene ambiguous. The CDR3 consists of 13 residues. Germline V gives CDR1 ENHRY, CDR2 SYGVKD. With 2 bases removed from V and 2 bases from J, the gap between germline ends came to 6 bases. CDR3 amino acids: CAISELLQETQYF. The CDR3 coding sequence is TGTGCCATCAGTGAGCTCTTACAAGAGACCCAGTACTTC.

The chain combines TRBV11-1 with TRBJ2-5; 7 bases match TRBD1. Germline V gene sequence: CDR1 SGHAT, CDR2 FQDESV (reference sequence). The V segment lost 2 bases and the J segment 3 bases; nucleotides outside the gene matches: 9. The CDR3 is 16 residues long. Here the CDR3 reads CASSLRGRTGEETQYF. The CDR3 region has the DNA TGTGCCAGCAGCTTACGAGGTCGCACAGGGGAAGAGACCCAGTACTTC.

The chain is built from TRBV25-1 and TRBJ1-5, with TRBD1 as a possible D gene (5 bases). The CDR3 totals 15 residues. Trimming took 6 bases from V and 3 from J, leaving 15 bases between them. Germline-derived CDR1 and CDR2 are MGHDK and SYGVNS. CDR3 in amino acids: CASSPVGGANQPQHF. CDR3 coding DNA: TGTGCCAGCAGCCCCGTAGGAGGGGCCAATCAGCCCCAGCATTTT.

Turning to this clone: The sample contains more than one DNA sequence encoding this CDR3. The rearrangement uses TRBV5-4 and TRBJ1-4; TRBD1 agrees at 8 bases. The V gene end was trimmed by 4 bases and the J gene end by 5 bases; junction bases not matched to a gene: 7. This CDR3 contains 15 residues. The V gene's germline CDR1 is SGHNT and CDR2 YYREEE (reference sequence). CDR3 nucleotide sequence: TGTGCCAGCAGCCTCGGACAGGGCGGGAATGAAAAACTGTTTTTT. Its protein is CASSLGQGGNEKLFF.

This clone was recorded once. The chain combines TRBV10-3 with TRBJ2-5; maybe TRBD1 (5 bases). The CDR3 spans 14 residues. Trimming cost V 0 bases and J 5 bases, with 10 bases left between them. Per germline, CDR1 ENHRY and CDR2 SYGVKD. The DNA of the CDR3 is TGTGCCATCAGTGAGTCGGGGCACAGTGAGACCCAGTACTTC. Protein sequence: CAISESGHSETQYF.

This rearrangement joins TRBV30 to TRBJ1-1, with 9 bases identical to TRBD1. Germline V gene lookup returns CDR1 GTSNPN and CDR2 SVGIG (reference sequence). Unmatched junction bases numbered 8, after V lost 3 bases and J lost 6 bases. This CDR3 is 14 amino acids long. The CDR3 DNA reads TGTGCCTGGAGCTCCTGGACAGGGGCGGCTGAAGCTTTCTTT. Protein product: CAWSSWTGAAEAFF.

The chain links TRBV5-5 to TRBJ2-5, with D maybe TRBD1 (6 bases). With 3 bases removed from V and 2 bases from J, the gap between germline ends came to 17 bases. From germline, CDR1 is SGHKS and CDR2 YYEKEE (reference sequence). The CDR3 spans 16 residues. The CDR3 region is CASSSLRWDTQETQYF. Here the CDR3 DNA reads TGTGCCAGCAGCTCACTTCGGTGGGACACTCAAGAGACCCAGTACTTC.

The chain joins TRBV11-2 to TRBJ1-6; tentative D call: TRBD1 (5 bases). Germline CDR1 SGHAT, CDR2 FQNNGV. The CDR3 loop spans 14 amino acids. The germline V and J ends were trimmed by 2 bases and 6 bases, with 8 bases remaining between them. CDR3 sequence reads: CASSLRQFNSPLHF. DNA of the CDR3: TGTGCCAGCAGCTTAAGACAGTTTAATTCACCCCTCCACTTT. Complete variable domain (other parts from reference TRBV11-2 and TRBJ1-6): EAGVAQSPRYKIIEKRQSVAFWCNPISGHATLYWYQQILGQGPKLLIQFQNNGVVDDSQLPKDRFSAERLKGVDSTLKIQPAKLEDSAVYLCASSLRQFNSPLHFGNGTRLTVT.